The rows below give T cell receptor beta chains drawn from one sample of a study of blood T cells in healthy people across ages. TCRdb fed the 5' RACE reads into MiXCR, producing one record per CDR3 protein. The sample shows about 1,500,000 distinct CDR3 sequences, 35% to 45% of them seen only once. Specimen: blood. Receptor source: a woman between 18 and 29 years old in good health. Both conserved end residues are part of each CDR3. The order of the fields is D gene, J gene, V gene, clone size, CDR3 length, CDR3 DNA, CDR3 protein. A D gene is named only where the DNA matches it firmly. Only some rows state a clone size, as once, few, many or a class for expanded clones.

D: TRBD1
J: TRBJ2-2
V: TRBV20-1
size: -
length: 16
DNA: TGCAGTGCTAGAAAAACCGGGACAGGGGAAACCGGGGAGCTGTTTTTT
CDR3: CSARKTGTGETGELFF

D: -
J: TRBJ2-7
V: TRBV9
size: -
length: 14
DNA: TGTGCCAGCAGCGTAGGGAGCCTTACCAATGAGCAGTACTTC
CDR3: CASSVGSLTNEQYF

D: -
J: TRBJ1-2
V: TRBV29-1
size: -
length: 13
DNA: TGCAGCGTGGGATTTCAGGGAAACTATGGCTACACCTTC
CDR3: CSVGFQGNYGYTF

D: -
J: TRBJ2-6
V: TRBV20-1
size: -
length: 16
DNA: TGCAGTGCTAGAGATCAAAGGCTCTCTGGGGCCAACGTCCTGACTTTC
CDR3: CSARDQRLSGANVLTF

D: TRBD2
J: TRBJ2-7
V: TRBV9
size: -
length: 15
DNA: TGTGCCAGCAGCCCAGGACTAGCGTATCACAATGAGCAGTACTTC
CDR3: CASSPGLAYHNEQYF

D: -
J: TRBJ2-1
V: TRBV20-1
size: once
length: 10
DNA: TGCAGTGCTCAAGATATGAAGCAGTTCTTC
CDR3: CSAQDMKQFF

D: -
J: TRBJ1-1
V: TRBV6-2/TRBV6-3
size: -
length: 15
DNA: TGTGCCAGCAGTGGACAGCATCCCATGAACACTGAAGCTTTCTTT
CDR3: CASSGQHPMNTEAFF

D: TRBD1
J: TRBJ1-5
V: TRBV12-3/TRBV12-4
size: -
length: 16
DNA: TGTGCCAGCAGTTCGAACAGGGGAGGTAGCAATCAGCCCCAGCATTTT
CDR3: CASSSNRGGSNQPQHF

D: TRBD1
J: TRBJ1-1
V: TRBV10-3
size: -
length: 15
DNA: TGTGCCATACTCACCCAGGCAGGGGGTTTTACTGAAGCTTTCTTT
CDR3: CAILTQAGGFTEAFF

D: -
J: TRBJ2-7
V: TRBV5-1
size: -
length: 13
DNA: TGCGCCAGCAGCCGCCGGACATACTACGAGCAGTACTTC
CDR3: CASSRRTYYEQYF

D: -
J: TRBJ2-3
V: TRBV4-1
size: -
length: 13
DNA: TGCGCCAGCAGCCAAGATAAAGCGGGTCCGAAGTATTTT
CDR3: CASSQDKAGPKYF

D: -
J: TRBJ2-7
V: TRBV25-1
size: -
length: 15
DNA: TGTGCCAGTCACCGTAACGGACGGTCGTCCTACGAGCAGTACTTC
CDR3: CASHRNGRSSYEQYF

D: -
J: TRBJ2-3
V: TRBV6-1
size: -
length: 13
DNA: TGTGCCAGCAGTGAAACGGGGGCAGATACGCAGTATTTT
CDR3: CASSETGADTQYF

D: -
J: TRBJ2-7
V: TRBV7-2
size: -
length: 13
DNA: TGTGCCAGCAGCTTTGATGCGGGGTCCGAGCAGTACTTC
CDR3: CASSFDAGSEQYF

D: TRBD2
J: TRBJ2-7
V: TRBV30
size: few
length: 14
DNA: TGTGCCTGGAGCTCTAGCGGGAGAACCTACGAGCAGTACTTC
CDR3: CAWSSSGRTYEQYF

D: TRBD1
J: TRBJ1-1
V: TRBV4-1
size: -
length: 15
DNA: TGCGCCAGCAGCTCCCCCCCAGGGGGGAACACTGAAGCTTTCTTT
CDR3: CASSSPPGGNTEAFF

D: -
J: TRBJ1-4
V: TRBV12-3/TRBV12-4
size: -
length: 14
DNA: TGTGCCAGCGGGGGTGATACAACTAATGAAAAACTGTTTTTT
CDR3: CASGGDTTNEKLFF

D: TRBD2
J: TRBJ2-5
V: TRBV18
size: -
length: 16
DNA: TGTGCCAGCTCAAATCCCGGGACTAGCGGGAGTAAGACCCAGTACTTC
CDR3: CASSNPGTSGSKTQYF

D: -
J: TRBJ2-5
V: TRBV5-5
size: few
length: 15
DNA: TGTGCCAGCAGCTTATGGGGGATGATCCAAGAGACCCAGTACTTC
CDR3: CASSLWGMIQETQYF

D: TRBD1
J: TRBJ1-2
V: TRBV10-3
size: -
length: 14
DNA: TGTGCCATCAGTTTTTGGACAGGGCAAGATGGCTACACCTTC
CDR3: CAISFWTGQDGYTF

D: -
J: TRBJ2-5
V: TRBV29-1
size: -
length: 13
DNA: TGCAGCTCAGCCAGGGGGAGGGGAGAGACCCAGTACTTC
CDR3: CSSARGRGETQYF

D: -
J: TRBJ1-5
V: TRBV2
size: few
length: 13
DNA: TGTGCCAGCAAAGGGCAGGGCGATCAGCCCCAGCATTTT
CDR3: CASKGQGDQPQHF

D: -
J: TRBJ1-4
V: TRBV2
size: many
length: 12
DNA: TGTGCCAGCGACGTTAAAGGGGAAAAACTGTTTTTT
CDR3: CASDVKGEKLFF

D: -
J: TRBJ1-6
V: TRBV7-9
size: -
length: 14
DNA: TGTGCCAGCAGCGTAGTGGGGAATGGTTCACCCCTCCACTTT
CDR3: CASSVVGNGSPLHF

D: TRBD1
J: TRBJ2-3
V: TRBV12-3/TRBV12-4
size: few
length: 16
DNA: TGTGCCAGCAGCGGCCCAGGGACAGTAAACACAGATACGCAGTATTTT
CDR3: CASSGPGTVNTDTQYF

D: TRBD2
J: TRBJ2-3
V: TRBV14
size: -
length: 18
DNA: TGTGCCAGCAGCCAAGAGGCACTAGCGTGGGGATACACAGATACGCAGTATTTT
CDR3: CASSQEALAWGYTDTQYF

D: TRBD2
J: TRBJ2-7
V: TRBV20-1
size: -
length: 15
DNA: TGCAGTGCTAGAGTTATGGGACTAGCGGCTGGGGAGCAGTACTTC
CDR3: CSARVMGLAAGEQYF

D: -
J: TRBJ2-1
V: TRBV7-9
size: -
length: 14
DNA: TGTGCCAGCAGCGAACAGGGGGGGGTAAATGAGCAGTTCTTC
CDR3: CASSEQGGVNEQFF

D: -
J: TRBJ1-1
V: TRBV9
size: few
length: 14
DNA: TGTGCCAGCAGCGATTCCTCGGGGCGCACTGAAGCTTTCTTT
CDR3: CASSDSSGRTEAFF

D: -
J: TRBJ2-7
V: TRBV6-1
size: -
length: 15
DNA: TGTGCCAGCAGTGAAGTGCCAGGGGGGGCCTACGAGCAGTACTTC
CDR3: CASSEVPGGAYEQYF

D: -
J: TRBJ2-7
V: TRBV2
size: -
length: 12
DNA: TGTGCCAGCAACGGACAGAACCGCGAGCAGTACTTC
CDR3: CASNGQNREQYF

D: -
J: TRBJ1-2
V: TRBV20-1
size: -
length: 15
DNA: TGCAGTGCTAGAGATTCGGACAAAAGAAACTATGGCTACACCTTC
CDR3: CSARDSDKRNYGYTF

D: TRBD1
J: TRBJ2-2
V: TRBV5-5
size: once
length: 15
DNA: TGTGCCAGCAGCGGAACCGGGACAGTGAACGGGAAGCTGTTTTTT
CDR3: CASSGTGTVNGKLFF

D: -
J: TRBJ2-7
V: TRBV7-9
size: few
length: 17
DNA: TGTGCCAGCAGACCAGCGGGGGGACAGGGGAGCTCCTACGAGCAGTACTTC
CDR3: CASRPAGGQGSSYEQYF

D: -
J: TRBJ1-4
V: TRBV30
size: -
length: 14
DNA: TGTGCCTGGAGTATGACGGCCCAAGGTGAAAAACTGTTTTTT
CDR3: CAWSMTAQGEKLFF

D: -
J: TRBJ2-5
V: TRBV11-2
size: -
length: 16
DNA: TGTGCCAGCAGCCAAGGGGACCGACGGCCCCAAGAGACCCAGTACTTC
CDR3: CASSQGDRRPQETQYF

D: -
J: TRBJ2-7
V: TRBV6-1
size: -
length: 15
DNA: TGTGCCAGCAGTAACGAACAGGGTAGCTACTACGAGCAGTACTTC
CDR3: CASSNEQGSYYEQYF

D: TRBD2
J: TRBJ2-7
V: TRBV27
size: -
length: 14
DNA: TGTGCCAGCAGTTTGGGGACTAGCTTCTACGAGCAGTACTTC
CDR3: CASSLGTSFYEQYF

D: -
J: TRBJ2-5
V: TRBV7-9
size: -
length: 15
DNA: TGTGCCAGCAGCTTATTTAACGGCGGCGTCTGGGAGCAGTACTTC
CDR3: CASSLFNGGVWEQYF

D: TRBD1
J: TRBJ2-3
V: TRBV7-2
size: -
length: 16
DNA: TGTGCCAGCAGCTGGGCCGGGACAGCTAGCACAGATACGCAGTATTTT
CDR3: CASSWAGTASTDTQYF

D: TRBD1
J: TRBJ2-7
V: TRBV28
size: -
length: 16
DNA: TGTGCCAGCAGTCGAAGGGGGCACGGGCTTCCTTACGAGCAGTACTTC
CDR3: CASSRRGHGLPYEQYF

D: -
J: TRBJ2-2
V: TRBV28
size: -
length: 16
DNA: TGTGCCAGCAGTTTATCTGGCCCCTGGGGCCCCGGGGAGCTGTTTTTT
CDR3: CASSLSGPWGPGELFF

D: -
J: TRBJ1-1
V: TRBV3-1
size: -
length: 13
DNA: TGTGCCAGCAGCCTAGCCGGGGGCAGGGAAGCTTTCTTT
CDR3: CASSLAGGREAFF

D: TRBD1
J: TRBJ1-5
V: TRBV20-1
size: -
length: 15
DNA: TGCAGTGCTAGTCTGACAGGGGGCGGCAATCAGCCCCAGCATTTT
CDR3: CSASLTGGGNQPQHF

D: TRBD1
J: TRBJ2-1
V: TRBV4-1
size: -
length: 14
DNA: TGCGCCAGCAGCCAACCGGACAGGGGCTATGAGCAGTTCTTC
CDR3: CASSQPDRGYEQFF

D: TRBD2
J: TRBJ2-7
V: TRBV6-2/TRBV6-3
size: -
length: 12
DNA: TGCGCAACCAAGCGGGGGGGCTACGAGCAGTACTTC
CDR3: CATKRGGYEQYF

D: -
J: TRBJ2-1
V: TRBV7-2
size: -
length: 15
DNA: TGTGCCAGCAGCTTAAATTTGTTCTCCTACAATGAGCAGTTCTTC
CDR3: CASSLNLFSYNEQFF

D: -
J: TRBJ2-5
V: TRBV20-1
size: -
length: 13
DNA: TGCAGTGCTAGGGGTGGGGATCAAGAGACCCAGTACTTC
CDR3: CSARGGDQETQYF

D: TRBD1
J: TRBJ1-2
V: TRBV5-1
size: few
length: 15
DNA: TGCGCCAGCAGCCCACTTACAGGGGAAGGGTATGGCTACACCTTC
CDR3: CASSPLTGEGYGYTF

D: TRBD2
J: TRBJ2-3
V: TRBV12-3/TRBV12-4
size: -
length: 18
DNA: TGTGCCAGCAGTTTAAGGACTAGCGGGGGGGTCAGCACAGATACGCAGTATTTT
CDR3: CASSLRTSGGVSTDTQYF

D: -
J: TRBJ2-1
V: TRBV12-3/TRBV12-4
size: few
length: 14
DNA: TGTGCCAGCAGCCCCCCCGTTGACTACAATGAGCAGTTCTTC
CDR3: CASSPPVDYNEQFF

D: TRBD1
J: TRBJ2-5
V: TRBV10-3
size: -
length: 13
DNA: TGTGCCATCGAGACAGGGGACTCGAATGAGCAGTACTTC
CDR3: CAIETGDSNEQYF

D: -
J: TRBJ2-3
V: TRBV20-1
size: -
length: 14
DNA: TGCAGTGCTAGAGAGAGGAAGAGCACAGATACGCAGTATTTT
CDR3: CSARERKSTDTQYF

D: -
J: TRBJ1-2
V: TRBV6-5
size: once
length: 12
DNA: TGTGCCAGCAGTAGGGTCCCCTATGGCTACACCTTC
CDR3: CASSRVPYGYTF

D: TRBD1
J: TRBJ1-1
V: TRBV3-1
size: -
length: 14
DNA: TGTGCCAGCAGCCAAGCGGACAGGGACGATGAAGCTTTCTTT
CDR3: CASSQADRDDEAFF

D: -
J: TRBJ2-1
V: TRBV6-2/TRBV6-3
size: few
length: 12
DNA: TGTGCCAGCAGTTACTCGATAGTGGAGCAGTTCTTC
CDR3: CASSYSIVEQFF

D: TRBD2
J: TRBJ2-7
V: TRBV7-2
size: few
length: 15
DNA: TGTGCCAGCAGCTTAGACTGGACTAGCTTCAACGAGCAGTACTTC
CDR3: CASSLDWTSFNEQYF